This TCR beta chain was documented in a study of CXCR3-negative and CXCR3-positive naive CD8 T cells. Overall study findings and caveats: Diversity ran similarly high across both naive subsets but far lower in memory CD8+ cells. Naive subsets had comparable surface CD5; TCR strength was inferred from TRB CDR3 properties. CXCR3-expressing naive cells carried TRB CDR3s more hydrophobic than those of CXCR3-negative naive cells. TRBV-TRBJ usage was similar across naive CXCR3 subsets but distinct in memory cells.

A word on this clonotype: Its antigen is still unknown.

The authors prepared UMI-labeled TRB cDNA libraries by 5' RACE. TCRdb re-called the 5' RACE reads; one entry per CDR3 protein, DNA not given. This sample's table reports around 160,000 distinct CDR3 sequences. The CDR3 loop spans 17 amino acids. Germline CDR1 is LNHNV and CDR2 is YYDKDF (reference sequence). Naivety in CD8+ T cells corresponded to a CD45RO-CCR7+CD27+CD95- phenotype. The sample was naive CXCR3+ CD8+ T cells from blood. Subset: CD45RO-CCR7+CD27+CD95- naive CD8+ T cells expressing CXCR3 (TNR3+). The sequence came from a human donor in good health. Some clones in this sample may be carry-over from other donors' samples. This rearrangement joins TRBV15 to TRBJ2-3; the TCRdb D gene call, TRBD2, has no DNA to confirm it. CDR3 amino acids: CATSSGLASSSTDTQYF.